This T cell receptor beta chain emerged from a study of blood T cell repertoires in COVID-19 (TCRdb year 2020). For the study in its entirety: Collaborator samples came from the United States, Italy and Spain and covered acute and convalescent phases of COVID-19. The prospective study material was composed of cDNA or gDNA derived from T cells, B-cell-depleted T cells, or PBMCs. Subjects who had been exposed to COVID-19, were actively infected with it, or had recovered from it provided the deeply sampled blood TCRbeta repertoires that made up the dataset. The repertoires were released in a freely available public database meant as a resource for research on the immune response to SARS-CoV-2. Samples came from the ongoing ImmuneRACE study (first 160 participants) plus 1,254 subjects from 6 global collaborators. Sample metadata almost always included a de-identified subject ID, COVID-19 status, age in years and sex. Where available, HLA class I and class II types were taken from metadata supplied by the sample provider and were not determined by assay-based typing.

Whole blood was collected in K2EDTA tubes by collaborating institutions according to the institutions' own protocols. For TCRbeta analysis, collaborator samples were shipped as frozen whole blood, as isolated PBMCs, or as DNA extracted from either sample type. The paper as a whole reports these results and caveats: Clinical and demographic metadata were provided uncurated, with the amount varying by source and participant.

In regard to this clone: This clone's antigen is unknown. It has no much larger one-base neighbor in the sample; base qualities were not kept.

TCRbeta CDR3 regions were amplified from genomic DNA by means of the immunoSEQ Assay, a bias-controlled multiplex PCR. As for the authors' bioinformatics: Within the assay, amplification of reference gene primers was used to estimate how many nucleated cells each sample contained. To quantify the absolute abundance of each unique TCRbeta CDR3 rearrangement, sequence reads were collapsed and filtered. For each sample, productive Simpson clonality was calculated as the square root of Simpson's diversity index across productive rearrangements. TCRdb took over this immuneACCESS table, retaining in-frame rearrangements with V and J assigned. Such tables are incomplete; in checked studies, under half of the missing clones stem from an unresolved V gene, and the remainder is unexplained. The DNA was the basis for D and trimming; V, J and clone size are from that table. This sample lists approximately 85,000 clones; around 87% were detected once. Clones ranked in the top ten supply 4.3% of the sample.

The CDR3 holds 13 amino acids from the cysteine to the phenylalanine. The entry retains the CDR3 DNA only, 39 bases that are in frame from base 1. CDR1 SGHTA and CDR2 FQGNSA were looked up in the germline V gene. V is shortened by 2 bases, J by 1 base, and the region joining them spans 2 bases. The chain is assembled from TRBV7-2 and TRBJ2-2; no confident D gene assignment can be made. The sample taken for sequencing was peripheral blood. The TCR sequence derives from a woman older than 75 with active or convalescent COVID-19. The sequence in DNA is TGTGCCAGCAGCTTACTGAACACCGGGGAGCTGTTTTTT. Translated, it reads CASSLLNTGELFF.